This is a list of T cell receptor beta chains from one sample in a study of blood T cell repertoires in COVID-19. Sequencing used immunoSEQ multiplex PCR; TCRdb keeps in-frame clones, though not all of them. This sample yields roughly 100,000 clones, of which around 74% are seen a single time; roughly a fifth belongs to the top ten. What was sequenced was peripheral blood. All receptors come from a woman in her 70s with acute or convalescent COVID-19. The CDR3 runs from the conserved cysteine through the conserved F or W. Each record gives: V gene, D gene, clone size, J gene, CDR3 DNA, CDR3 protein. The D gene is left open where the match is weak. Where a row states a size, it is once, few, many or the class of an expanded clone; other rows omit it.

v_gene: TRBV5-8
d_gene: -
abundance: -
j_gene: TRBJ2-3
CDR3nt: TGTGCCAGCAGCTTGTATCTAGCTAAAGACACAGATACGCAGTATTTT
CDR3aa: CASSLYLAKDTDTQYF

v_gene: TRBV10-1
d_gene: -
abundance: -
j_gene: TRBJ2-7
CDR3nt: TGCGCCAGCAGTGAGTCGGGGGCCTACTACGAGCAGTACTTC
CDR3aa: CASSESGAYYEQYF

v_gene: TRBV10-3
d_gene: -
abundance: -
j_gene: TRBJ2-2
CDR3nt: TGTGCCATCAGTGAAACAGGGTACACCGGGGAGCTGTTTTTT
CDR3aa: CAISETGYTGELFF

v_gene: TRBV13
d_gene: -
abundance: once
j_gene: TRBJ2-3
CDR3nt: TGTGCCAGCAGTTCCTCCCCCACAGATACGCAGTATTTT
CDR3aa: CASSSSPTDTQYF

v_gene: TRBV4-2
d_gene: -
abundance: -
j_gene: TRBJ1-4
CDR3nt: TGTGCCAGCAGCCAAGCTAGCTTTAATGAAAAACTGTTTTTT
CDR3aa: CASSQASFNEKLFF

v_gene: TRBV30
d_gene: -
abundance: -
j_gene: TRBJ2-3
CDR3nt: TGTGCCTGGTCGAACCCCTTTCTACCAGGGGATACGCAGTATTTT
CDR3aa: CAWSNPFLPGDTQYF

v_gene: TRBV30
d_gene: TRBD2
abundance: -
j_gene: TRBJ2-5
CDR3nt: TGTGCCTGGAGTTATAGCGGGGGGGCTGAGACCCAGTACTTC
CDR3aa: CAWSYSGGAETQYF

v_gene: TRBV6-5
d_gene: -
abundance: -
j_gene: TRBJ1-3
CDR3nt: TGTGCCAGCAGTTACTCGGGCGCTGGCTCTGGAAACACCATATATTTT
CDR3aa: CASSYSGAGSGNTIYF

v_gene: TRBV28
d_gene: TRBD2
abundance: -
j_gene: TRBJ2-7
CDR3nt: TGTGCCAGCAGTCGGGGCAGGGAGGGCGAGCAGTACTTC
CDR3aa: CASSRGREGEQYF

v_gene: TRBV25-1
d_gene: TRBD1
abundance: -
j_gene: TRBJ1-2
CDR3nt: TGTGCCAGCAGCATGAAGGGGACAGGCGAAATCTATGGCTACACCTTC
CDR3aa: CASSMKGTGEIYGYTF

v_gene: TRBV5-4
d_gene: -
abundance: few
j_gene: TRBJ1-4
CDR3nt: TGTGCCAGCAGCAACAGGGACGGGGGGGGAAAACTGTTTTTT
CDR3aa: CASSNRDGGGKLFF

v_gene: TRBV2
d_gene: -
abundance: -
j_gene: TRBJ1-6
CDR3nt: TGTGCCAGCACTCGGCAGGGCAATTCACCCCTCCACTTT
CDR3aa: CASTRQGNSPLHF

v_gene: TRBV24-1
d_gene: -
abundance: once
j_gene: TRBJ1-1
CDR3nt: TGTGCCACCAGTGTGGGGGGGAACACTGAAGCTTTCTTT
CDR3aa: CATSVGGNTEAFF

v_gene: TRBV2
d_gene: TRBD1
abundance: many
j_gene: TRBJ1-5
CDR3nt: TGTGCCAGCGATCAGGGGGCTGGTCAGCCCCAGCATTTT
CDR3aa: CASDQGAGQPQHF

v_gene: TRBV5-1
d_gene: -
abundance: few
j_gene: TRBJ1-1
CDR3nt: TGCGCCAGCAGCTGGGACATTTTGAACACTGAAGCTTTCTTT
CDR3aa: CASSWDILNTEAFF

v_gene: TRBV30
d_gene: TRBD1
abundance: -
j_gene: TRBJ2-2
CDR3nt: TGTGCCTGGCGGACAGGGACCACCGGGGAGCTGTTTTTT
CDR3aa: CAWRTGTTGELFF

v_gene: TRBV5-6
d_gene: -
abundance: few
j_gene: TRBJ1-2
CDR3nt: TGTGCCAGCAGCCCGACAGGTACCAGCTATGGCTACACCTTC
CDR3aa: CASSPTGTSYGYTF

v_gene: TRBV2
d_gene: TRBD2
abundance: few
j_gene: TRBJ2-5
CDR3nt: TGTGCCAGCAGTGAAGGGACTAGCGGGGGTGAGACCCAGTACTTC
CDR3aa: CASSEGTSGGETQYF

v_gene: TRBV7-9
d_gene: TRBD2
abundance: -
j_gene: TRBJ2-7
CDR3nt: TGTGCCAGCAGCTTAGAACGCGGGGGTGACGAGCAGTACTTC
CDR3aa: CASSLERGGDEQYF

v_gene: TRBV19
d_gene: -
abundance: once
j_gene: TRBJ1-2
CDR3nt: TGTGCCAGTAGTAACCCCGCCTTAGACAGCTTCTATGGCTACACCTTC
CDR3aa: CASSNPALDSFYGYTF

v_gene: TRBV9
d_gene: -
abundance: -
j_gene: TRBJ2-7
CDR3nt: TGTGCCAGCAGCGAGTCTAGATTAGGCGAGCAGTACTTC
CDR3aa: CASSESRLGEQYF

v_gene: TRBV5-4
d_gene: -
abundance: -
j_gene: TRBJ1-1
CDR3nt: TGTGCCACCTACAATCAGGGGAACACTGAAGCTTTCTTT
CDR3aa: CATYNQGNTEAFF

v_gene: TRBV6-1
d_gene: -
abundance: -
j_gene: TRBJ1-1
CDR3nt: TGTGCCAGCAGTGAAGGGTCATCCCACTTCGGTGAAGCTTTCTTT
CDR3aa: CASSEGSSHFGEAFF

v_gene: TRBV7-9
d_gene: -
abundance: -
j_gene: TRBJ1-2
CDR3nt: TGTGCCAGCAGCGCAGTTAACTATGGCTACACCTTC
CDR3aa: CASSAVNYGYTF

v_gene: TRBV11-2
d_gene: -
abundance: -
j_gene: TRBJ1-5
CDR3nt: TGTGCCAGCAGCGCCACCACTCGCAATCAGCCCCAGCATTTT
CDR3aa: CASSATTRNQPQHF

v_gene: TRBV5-6
d_gene: TRBD1
abundance: -
j_gene: TRBJ2-1
CDR3nt: TGTGCCAGCAGCCCCCTAGTTGGAGGGACAGGGAGCTCCTACAATGAGCAGTTCTTC
CDR3aa: CASSPLVGGTGSSYNEQFF

v_gene: TRBV19
d_gene: -
abundance: -
j_gene: TRBJ1-5
CDR3nt: TGTGCCAGTAGTATGGCCCATAGCAATCAGCCCCAGCATTTT
CDR3aa: CASSMAHSNQPQHF

v_gene: TRBV30
d_gene: -
abundance: -
j_gene: TRBJ1-4
CDR3nt: TGTGCCTGGAGTCGGGTTGGGGAAAAACTGTTTTTT
CDR3aa: CAWSRVGEKLFF

v_gene: TRBV29-1
d_gene: TRBD2
abundance: -
j_gene: TRBJ2-5
CDR3nt: TGCAGCGTTGAAGCGCTAGCGGGGGCCCGAGAGACCCAGTACTTC
CDR3aa: CSVEALAGARETQYF

v_gene: TRBV28
d_gene: -
abundance: -
j_gene: TRBJ2-7
CDR3nt: TGTGCCAGCAGGGAACAGGGTGTCACAAACTACGAGCAGTACTTC
CDR3aa: CASREQGVTNYEQYF

v_gene: TRBV18
d_gene: -
abundance: -
j_gene: TRBJ1-4
CDR3nt: TGTGCCAGCTCACCCCTCCCACAGGGCGCAACTAATGAAAAACTGTTTTTT
CDR3aa: CASSPLPQGATNEKLFF

v_gene: TRBV5-1
d_gene: -
abundance: -
j_gene: TRBJ1-1
CDR3nt: TGCGCCAGCAGCTTATCTGGGCTGAACACTGAAGCTTTCTTT
CDR3aa: CASSLSGLNTEAFF

v_gene: TRBV18
d_gene: -
abundance: -
j_gene: TRBJ2-1
CDR3nt: TGTGCCAGCTCACCATCATCCCGGGGCTACAATGAGCAGTTCTTC
CDR3aa: CASSPSSRGYNEQFF

v_gene: TRBV5-1
d_gene: -
abundance: -
j_gene: TRBJ2-6
CDR3nt: TGCGCCAGCAGCTCACGGACAGACTCTGGGGCCAACGTCCTGACTTTC
CDR3aa: CASSSRTDSGANVLTF

v_gene: TRBV4-1
d_gene: -
abundance: -
j_gene: TRBJ2-7
CDR3nt: TGCGCCAGCAGCCAAGTTGCAGGGAGGTCCTACGAGCAGTACTTC
CDR3aa: CASSQVAGRSYEQYF

v_gene: TRBV3-1/TRBV3-2
d_gene: TRBD2
abundance: -
j_gene: TRBJ2-4
CDR3nt: TGTGCCAGCAGCCACGGGACTAGCGGATTAGCCAAAAACATTCAGTACTTC
CDR3aa: CASSHGTSGLAKNIQYF

v_gene: TRBV10-3
d_gene: TRBD2
abundance: -
j_gene: TRBJ2-3
CDR3nt: TGTGCCATCAGTGAAGGCGGGGGGGCAGGGGATACGCAGTATTTT
CDR3aa: CAISEGGGAGDTQYF

v_gene: TRBV3-1/TRBV3-2
d_gene: -
abundance: -
j_gene: TRBJ2-3
CDR3nt: TGTGCCAGCAGCCAAGGGAACAAGAGGTTAATGGGAGATACGCAGTATTTT
CDR3aa: CASSQGNKRLMGDTQYF

v_gene: TRBV7-2
d_gene: -
abundance: -
j_gene: TRBJ1-6
CDR3nt: TGTGCCAGCAGCTTCCCCCGCGGTGGGGGCAATTCACCCCTCCACTTT
CDR3aa: CASSFPRGGGNSPLHF

v_gene: TRBV30
d_gene: -
abundance: many
j_gene: TRBJ1-3
CDR3nt: TGTGCCTGGAAAGCTTCGGGAAACACCATATATTTT
CDR3aa: CAWKASGNTIYF

v_gene: TRBV24-1
d_gene: TRBD2
abundance: -
j_gene: TRBJ2-5
CDR3nt: TGTGCCACCAGTGATTCCGCGCGGGGGGGCCGAGAGACCCAGTACTTC
CDR3aa: CATSDSARGGRETQYF

v_gene: TRBV2
d_gene: -
abundance: -
j_gene: TRBJ1-5
CDR3nt: TGTGCCAGCACGAGGACAGAGAGCAATCAGCCCCAGCATTTT
CDR3aa: CASTRTESNQPQHF

v_gene: TRBV6-1
d_gene: TRBD1
abundance: -
j_gene: TRBJ1-1
CDR3nt: TGTGCCAGCAGTGACCCTAGTCTGACAGGGACTAGTGAAGCTTTCTTT
CDR3aa: CASSDPSLTGTSEAFF

v_gene: TRBV11-2
d_gene: TRBD1
abundance: -
j_gene: TRBJ1-1
CDR3nt: TGTGCCAGCAGCTTAAAAACAGGGGGCAGCACTGAAGCTTTCTTT
CDR3aa: CASSLKTGGSTEAFF

v_gene: TRBV7-6
d_gene: -
abundance: -
j_gene: TRBJ2-3
CDR3nt: TGTGCCAGCAGCTACGGGAAGGTTCCAGATACGCAGTATTTT
CDR3aa: CASSYGKVPDTQYF

v_gene: TRBV11-2
d_gene: -
abundance: -
j_gene: TRBJ2-3
CDR3nt: TGTGCCACCTCCTTTAACTCAGATACGCAGTATTTT
CDR3aa: CATSFNSDTQYF

v_gene: TRBV19
d_gene: -
abundance: -
j_gene: TRBJ1-5
CDR3nt: TGTGCCAGTACCCTGGGCCAAGGGCCGGGGCAGCCCCAGCATTTT
CDR3aa: CASTLGQGPGQPQHF

v_gene: TRBV6-5
d_gene: -
abundance: -
j_gene: TRBJ2-4
CDR3nt: TGTGCCAGCAGCCAACCAGTGCTAGCCAAAAACATTCAGTACTTC
CDR3aa: CASSQPVLAKNIQYF

v_gene: TRBV24-1
d_gene: -
abundance: once
j_gene: TRBJ2-5
CDR3nt: TGTGCCACCAGTGGGCTAGGAACGGGAGAGACCCAGTACTTC
CDR3aa: CATSGLGTGETQYF

v_gene: TRBV3-1/TRBV3-2
d_gene: TRBD1
abundance: -
j_gene: TRBJ1-4
CDR3nt: TGTGCCAGCAGCCCCCGACAGGGGGACGAAAAACTGTTTTTT
CDR3aa: CASSPRQGDEKLFF

v_gene: TRBV5-1
d_gene: TRBD2
abundance: -
j_gene: TRBJ2-5
CDR3nt: TGCGCCAGCAGCTTGGCCGGGGGGGCTGGCGAGACCCAGTACTTC
CDR3aa: CASSLAGGAGETQYF

v_gene: TRBV7-9
d_gene: TRBD1
abundance: few
j_gene: TRBJ1-2
CDR3nt: TGTGCCAGCAGCTTTTCAGGGGGCAGAAACTATGGCTACACCTTC
CDR3aa: CASSFSGGRNYGYTF